This T cell receptor beta chain was obtained from a study of T cell changes during pregnancy in multiple sclerosis. Sequencing used immunoSEQ multiplex PCR; TCRdb keeps in-frame clones, though not all of them. The profile shows around 60,000 clones, 80% to 90% of them singletons. The ends lost 2 bases at V and 3 bases at J; junction bases unmatched: 4. The CDR3 totals 15 residues. CDR1 is SNHLY and CDR2 is FYNNEI in the germline V gene. This receptor was obtained from a female donor with multiple sclerosis, enrolled in a pregnancy study. Source: peripheral blood, taken in the first trimester of pregnancy. The chain links TRBV2 to TRBJ1-5, with TRBD1 identical over 7 bases. CDR3 DNA sequence: TGTGCCAGCAGTGAACAGGGGGTGAACAATCAGCCCCAGCATTTT. Protein sequence: CASSEQGVNNQPQHF.